The 2 T cell receptor beta chains given below trace back to one sample, sequenced in a study of CD8 T cell repertoires and HIV-1 epitope variants (dated by TCRdb to the early 2020s). For these receptors, no antigen is known. Library method: the immunoSEQ multiplex PCR assay. The table was pulled from immuneACCESS by TCRdb, which kept in-frame rearrangements only. Such tables lose some clones; where checked, under half of the loss comes from unresolved V genes, and the rest has no known cause. The sample contains 5,400 or so clones, around 62% of them found a single time. The ten largest clones capture approximately 45% of the sample. Source material: cultured CD8+ T cells derived from PBMCs. All receptors derive from a male donor with HIV.

The rearrangement uses TRBV10-3 and TRBJ1-2; D remains ambiguous. Germline CDR1 and CDR2: ENHRY and SYGVKD. This CDR3 has 14 residues. Trimming removed 0 bases at V and 6 bases at J, with 11 bases between. The CDR3 nucleotides are TGTGCCATCAGTGAGTCAGCCACCCTAGATGGCTACACCTTC. Translated: CAISESATLDGYTF.

The count of this clone is one. The chain links TRBV15 to TRBJ2-3, with 7 bases aligning to TRBD2. The CDR3 sequence is 17 residues long. The V gene end was trimmed by 0 bases and the J gene end by 6 bases; junction bases not matched to a gene: 12. Germline CDR1 LNHNV, CDR2 YYDKDF (reference sequence). In nucleotides, the CDR3 is TGTGCCACCAGCAGAGATGGGACTATCGTCCCACACGATACGCAGTATTTT. Amino acids: CATSRDGTIVPHDTQYF.